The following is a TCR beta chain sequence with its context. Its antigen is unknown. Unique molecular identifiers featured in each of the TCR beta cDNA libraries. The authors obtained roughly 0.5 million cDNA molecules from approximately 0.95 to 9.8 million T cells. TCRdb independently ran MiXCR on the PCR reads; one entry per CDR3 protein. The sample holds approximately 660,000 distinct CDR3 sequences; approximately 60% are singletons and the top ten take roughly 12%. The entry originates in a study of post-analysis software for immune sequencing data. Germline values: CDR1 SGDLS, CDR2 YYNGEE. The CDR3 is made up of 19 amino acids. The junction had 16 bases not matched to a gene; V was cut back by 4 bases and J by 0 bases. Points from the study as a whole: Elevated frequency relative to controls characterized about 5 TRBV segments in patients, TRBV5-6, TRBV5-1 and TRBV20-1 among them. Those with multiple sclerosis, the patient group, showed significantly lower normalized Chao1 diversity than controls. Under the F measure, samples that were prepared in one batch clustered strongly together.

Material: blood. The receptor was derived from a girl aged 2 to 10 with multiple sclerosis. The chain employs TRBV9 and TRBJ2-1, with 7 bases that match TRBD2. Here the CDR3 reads CASSRAALAFRSSYNEQFF. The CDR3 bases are TGTGCCAGCAGCCGTGCGGCACTAGCGTTTCGAAGCTCCTACAATGAGCAGTTCTTC.